The next 17 T cell receptor beta chains were all read from a single sample in a study of blood T cell repertoires in COVID-19. Measured with immunoSEQ multiplex PCR; TCRdb has only the in-frame clones, and not every one. The sample shows 120,000 or so clones, 65% to 85% of them seen only once. Sequenced sample: peripheral blood. Source of these receptors: a man at least 80 years old with active or convalescent COVID-19.

The chain combines TRBV5-1 with TRBJ1-5, with a tentative D call TRBD1 (5 bases). Germline lookup yields CDR1 SGHRS and CDR2 YFSETQ. This CDR3 has 14 residues. V was shortened by 4 bases and J by 3 bases, with 11 bases between the two germline ends. CDR3 nucleotide sequence: TGCGCCAGCAGCCCGCAGGGTCCCAATCAGCCCCAGCATTTT. Its protein is CASSPQGPNQPQHF.

J is TRBJ1-3 and V is TRBV6-5; D gene unclear. The CDR3 runs 11 residues. V lost 4 bases to trimming and J lost 10 bases, with 8 bases between them. Germline lookup yields CDR1 MNHEY and CDR2 SVGAGI. The CDR3 protein is CASSSGRTIYF. The CDR3 nucleotides are TGTGCCAGCAGTTCGGGTCGAACCATATATTTT.

In this sample, this clone turned up a few times. The CDR3 spells CASNHQGMNTEAFF. DNA for the CDR3: TGTGCCAGTAACCACCAGGGAATGAACACTGAAGCTTTCTTT. V gene TRBV19 combines with J gene TRBJ1-1; a possible D gene is TRBD1 (5 bases). Germline loops: CDR1 LNHDA, CDR2 SQIVND (reference sequence). Trimming took 7 bases from V and 0 from J, leaving 12 bases between them. The CDR3 has 14 residues.

J is TRBJ1-5 and V is TRBV4-3, with D hard to call. Between the trimmed V and J ends, which lost 0 bases and 7 bases, there was a span of 7 bases. Germline loops: CDR1 LGHNA, CDR2 YSLEER. The CDR3 runs 13 residues. In DNA form, the CDR3 reads TGCGCCAGCAGCCAAGACAGTCACCAGCCCCAGCATTTT. Protein sequence: CASSQDSHQPQHF.

J is TRBJ2-1 and V is TRBV18, with D perhaps matching TRBD2 (6 bases). In germline, CDR1 is KGHSH, CDR2 LQKENI. Trimming removed 2 bases at V and 7 bases at J, with 15 bases between. The CDR3 length is 15 residues. CDR3 nucleotides: TGTGCCAGCTCACCAGTAGGCGGGGTAGGGAATGAGCAGTTCTTC. Protein product: CASSPVGGVGNEQFF.

V gene TRBV9 combines with J gene TRBJ2-3; maybe TRBD2 (6 bases). CDR1 and CDR2 (germline): SGDLS, YYNGEE. V shed 0 bases and J shed 4 bases, with 15 bases lying between them. This CDR3 region has 16 residues. CDR3 nucleotides: TGTGCCAGCAGCGTAGGGCAGCGGGCGGGCGCAGATACGCAGTATTTT. It is translated as CASSVGQRAGADTQYF.

The chain uses TRBV24-1 and TRBJ2-3, with a tentative D call TRBD1 (5 bases). CDR1 KGHDR and CDR2 SFDVKD come from the germline V gene. V was trimmed by 8 bases and J by 3 bases, leaving 8 bases between them. CDR3 length: 12 residues. DNA of the CDR3: TGTGCCACCACGACAGAGACAGATACGCAGTATTTT. Its translation: CATTTETDTQYF.

This rearrangement joins TRBV4-3 to TRBJ2-7, with TRBD1 matching over 8 bases. This CDR3 has 16 amino acids. Germline V gives CDR1 LGHNA, CDR2 YSLEER. V trimming: 2 bases; J trimming: 0 bases; junction bases outside the gene matches: 6. CDR3 sequence (DNA): TGCGCCAGCAGCCAACTTTGGACAGGGAGCTCCTACGAGCAGTACTTC. This codes for CASSQLWTGSSYEQYF.

The gene calls are TRBV19 and TRBJ1-5, with 9 bases fitting TRBD1. There are 14 residues in the CDR3. V shed 8 bases and J 7 bases; nucleotides not matched to a gene: 9. Per the germline V gene, CDR1 is LNHDA and CDR2 is SQIVND (reference sequence). CDR3: CASGPGTGKQPQHF. CDR3 nucleotide sequence: TGTGCCAGTGGTCCCGGGACAGGGAAACAGCCCCAGCATTTT.

V is TRBV11-2 and J is TRBJ1-1; TRBD1 agrees at 7 bases. V lost 5 bases and J lost 0; bases outside the gene matches: 6. The length of the CDR3 is 15 residues. Germline values: CDR1 SGHAT, CDR2 FQNNGV. CDR3 DNA: TGTGCCAGCAGCGCATTGACAGGGCTGAACACTGAAGCTTTCTTT. Encoded protein: CASSALTGLNTEAFF. The variable domain in full, completed from reference TRBV11-2 and TRBJ1-1, reads EAGVAQSPRYKIIEKRQSVAFWCNPISGHATLYWYQQILGQGPKLLIQFQNNGVVDDSQLPKDRFSAERLKGVDSTLKIQPAKLEDSAVYLCASSALTGLNTEAFFGQGTRLTVV.

V gene TRBV12-3 or TRBV12-4 combines with J gene TRBJ1-3, with 10 bases fitting TRBD1. Trimming removed 6 bases from V and 8 bases from J; junction bases left unmatched: 4. The CDR3 loop spans 13 amino acids. The CDR3 here is CASSPGTGDTIYF. The CDR3 nucleotides are TGTGCCAGCAGCCCCGGGACAGGGGACACCATATATTTT.

V gene TRBV10-3 combines with J gene TRBJ2-5; 7 bases align to TRBD2. V shed 6 bases, J shed 4 bases, and the junction held 8 bases outside the gene matches. The CDR3 runs to 14 residues. Germline lookup yields CDR1 ENHRY and CDR2 SYGVKD. The CDR3 loop is CAIREVPGGETQYF. The DNA of the CDR3 is TGTGCCATCAGGGAGGTCCCGGGAGGAGAGACCCAGTACTTC.

The rearrangement links TRBV9 to TRBJ2-3; TRBD2 aligns across 10 bases. CDR1 is SGDLS and CDR2 is YYNGEE in the germline V gene. CDR3 length: 16 amino acids. The V and J ends lost 4 bases and 0 bases, in that order; junction bases with no gene match: 5. CDR3 protein: CASSTLAGVSTDTQYF. The CDR3 DNA reads as TGTGCCAGCAGCACCCTAGCGGGGGTGAGCACAGATACGCAGTATTTT.

This chain connects TRBV28 to TRBJ1-6; D not resolved. The CDR3 length is 16 residues. Deletions cut 0 bases from V and 8 bases from J, with 14 bases between. Looked up from germline, CDR1 is MDHEN and CDR2 is SYDVKM. CDR3 sequence reads: CASSLWEQTSDSPLHF. CDR3 nucleotides: TGTGCCAGCAGTTTATGGGAACAGACTAGCGATTCACCCCTCCACTTT.

The chain recombines TRBV18 with TRBJ1-1; D unresolved. This CDR3 is 14 amino acids long. V was pared by 0 bases and J by 3 bases, with 8 bases between. Germline assignment: CDR1 KGHSH and CDR2 LQKENI. The CDR3 loop is CASSPPMEYTEAFF. The CDR3, as DNA: TGTGCCAGCTCACCACCGATGGAGTACACTGAAGCTTTCTTT.

V is TRBV29-1 and J is TRBJ2-5; D uncertain. This CDR3 has 12 residues. Germline V gene data show CDR1 as SQVTM and CDR2 as ANQGSEA. With 5 bases removed from V and 1 base from J, the gap between germline ends came to 8 bases. The CDR3 spells CSVSNSQETQYF. DNA for the CDR3: TGCAGCGTTTCGAACAGCCAAGAGACCCAGTACTTC.

This clone was detected only once. This chain links TRBV15 with TRBJ2-1, with 10 bases matching TRBD2. Losses at the gene ends were 1 base for V and 7 bases for J; bases not matched to a gene: 7. The CDR3 covers 16 residues. Germline values: CDR1 LNHNV, CDR2 YYDKDF (reference sequence). The CDR3 is CATSRVTSGGANEQFF. The CDR3 DNA follows: TGTGCCACCAGCAGAGTCACCAGCGGGGGGGCAAATGAGCAGTTCTTC.